These T cell receptor beta chains were read from a single sample in a study of blood T cell repertoires in COVID-19. Assay: immunoSEQ multiplex PCR; the TCRdb copy retains only in-frame clones and omits some. The sample lists approximately 60,000 clones, under 85% seen once, with roughly 20% in the top ten. The sample taken for sequencing was peripheral blood. These receptors were collected from a woman aged 80 or over with active or convalescent COVID-19. CDR3s include the opening cysteine and the closing phenylalanine or tryptophan. The order of the fields is V gene, J gene, D gene, clone size, CDR3 DNA, CDR3 protein. D genes are given only for firm matches. Only part of the rows carry a size: once, few, many, or a class if the clone is expanded.

TRBV5-1	TRBJ2-2	NA	NA	TGCGCCAGCAAGAGGGAACAGATGAACACCGGGGAGCTGTTTTTT	CASKREQMNTGELFF
TRBV7-9	TRBJ2-5	NA	once	TGTGCCAGCACCCTGTGGGAGCGGGAAGAGACCCAGTACTTC	CASTLWEREETQYF
TRBV21-1	TRBJ2-7	NA	NA	TGTGCCAGCAGCAGCCCCAGGCTAGCGGGATGCGAGCAGTACTTC	CASSSPRLAGCEQYF
TRBV10-3	TRBJ1-4	TRBD1	NA	TGTGCCATCAGTTCGACAGGGGGTGAGGAAAAACTGTTTTTT	CAISSTGGEEKLFF
TRBV6-5	TRBJ2-4	TRBD2	NA	TGTGCCAGCAGCGTCGGGGGGGCCGGGAGAAACATTCAGTACTTC	CASSVGGAGRNIQYF
TRBV30	TRBJ2-3	NA	NA	TGTGCCTGGAGTGTAGGGGCTGGGTCAGATACGCAGTATTTT	CAWSVGAGSDTQYF
TRBV6-5	TRBJ1-2	TRBD1	many	TGTGCCAGCAGCCAGACAGGGATCTATGGCTACACCTTC	CASSQTGIYGYTF
TRBV7-9	TRBJ1-4	NA	NA	TGTGCCAGCAGCTTAGGATCCGGGGCAACTAATGAAAAACTGTTTTTT	CASSLGSGATNEKLFF
TRBV7-9	TRBJ2-3	NA	NA	TGTGCCAGCAGCTTAGCAGGGAGGCCAGATACGCAGTATTTT	CASSLAGRPDTQYF
TRBV4-2	TRBJ2-1	TRBD2	NA	TGTGCCAGCAGCCAACGGGGCCCCACTAGCGGGGGGGGGAATGAGCAGTTCTTC	CASSQRGPTSGGGNEQFF
TRBV7-9	TRBJ1-2	TRBD1	medium-sized	TGTGCCAGCAGCGAAGCACACAGGGGGCTTAACTATGGCTACACCTTC	CASSEAHRGLNYGYTF
TRBV11-2	TRBJ1-1	NA	NA	TGTGCCAGCAGCTTTGGTTACAGGGTGAACGGTGAAGCTTTCTTT	CASSFGYRVNGEAFF
TRBV7-8	TRBJ2-5	TRBD2	NA	TGTGCCAGCAGCGTTCTAGCGGGGGGTTTCCAAGAGACCCAGTACTTC	CASSVLAGGFQETQYF
TRBV27	TRBJ2-7	TRBD1	NA	TGTGCCACGTTCCCGGGACAGGGGGTTTACGAGCAGTACTTC	CATFPGQGVYEQYF
TRBV6-5	TRBJ1-1	NA	NA	TGTGCCAGCAGCACGAAGAGTAGGGGGAACACTGAAGCTTTCTTT	CASSTKSRGNTEAFF
TRBV9	TRBJ1-1	TRBD1	NA	TGTGCCAGCAGCGTACATGAAACAGGGGGTAACACTGAAGCTTTCTTT	CASSVHETGGNTEAFF
TRBV9	TRBJ1-1	NA	NA	TGTGCCAGCAGCGTAGTGGGCAGCCAGAACACTGAAGCTTTCTTT	CASSVVGSQNTEAFF
TRBV5-1	TRBJ1-3	TRBD1	NA	TGCGCCAGCAGCAGGTCCGGGACAGGGGTCCCCGACTCTGGAAACACCATATATTTT	CASSRSGTGVPDSGNTIYF
TRBV11-3	TRBJ2-5	NA	NA	TGTGCCAGCAGCTTAGGATCGGGGATGGGGGAGACCCAGTACTTC	CASSLGSGMGETQYF
TRBV11-2	TRBJ2-7	NA	NA	TGTGCCAGCAGCATAGTCGGACAGTACTCCTACGAGCAGTACTTC	CASSIVGQYSYEQYF
TRBV27	TRBJ1-3	NA	NA	TGTGCCAGCAGCCGCCGACCTGGGCCCCCTGGAAACACCATATATTTT	CASSRRPGPPGNTIYF
TRBV5-4	TRBJ1-4	TRBD1	NA	TGTGCCAGCAGCCCGACAGGGGGAGACGAAAAACTGTTTTTT	CASSPTGGDEKLFF
TRBV3-1/TRBV3-2	TRBJ1-2	TRBD1	NA	TGTGCCAGCAGCCCCGGACAGGGCGACTATGGCTACACCTTC	CASSPGQGDYGYTF
TRBV9	TRBJ2-1	NA	NA	TGTGCCAGCAGCCAATCGGGGAGTTACAATGAGCAGTTCTTC	CASSQSGSYNEQFF
TRBV20-1	TRBJ2-5	TRBD1	NA	TGCAGTGCCAGGGGGCGGGAGACCCAGTACTTC	CSARGRETQYF
TRBV18	TRBJ2-2	TRBD1	NA	TGTGCCAGCTCACCACCGGCCCCAGGGGGCTCCGGGGAGCTGTTTTTT	CASSPPAPGGSGELFF
TRBV4-2	TRBJ2-5	NA	NA	TGTGCCAGCAGCCACCCGGGAGAAGAGACCCAGTACTTC	CASSHPGEETQYF
TRBV5-1	TRBJ1-1	NA	NA	TGCGCCAGCAGCTTGGACGCTGTTTCAGGAGCTTTCTTT	CASSLDAVSGAFF
TRBV12-3/TRBV12-4	TRBJ1-2	TRBD1	few	TGTGCCAGCAGGAGGGACAGGGGGAAAGGCTACACCTTC	CASRRDRGKGYTF
TRBV6-6	TRBJ1-2	NA	NA	TGTGCCAGCAGCCCCCCGGAAGGAGCGGAGGGTGGCTACACCTTC	CASSPPEGAEGGYTF
TRBV5-1	TRBJ1-3	NA	once	TGCGCCAGCAGCTACGGAGACTCTGGAAACACCATATATTTT	CASSYGDSGNTIYF
TRBV7-9	TRBJ2-2	NA	NA	TGTGCCAGCAGCTTAACCTATGACACCGGGGAGCTGTTTTTT	CASSLTYDTGELFF